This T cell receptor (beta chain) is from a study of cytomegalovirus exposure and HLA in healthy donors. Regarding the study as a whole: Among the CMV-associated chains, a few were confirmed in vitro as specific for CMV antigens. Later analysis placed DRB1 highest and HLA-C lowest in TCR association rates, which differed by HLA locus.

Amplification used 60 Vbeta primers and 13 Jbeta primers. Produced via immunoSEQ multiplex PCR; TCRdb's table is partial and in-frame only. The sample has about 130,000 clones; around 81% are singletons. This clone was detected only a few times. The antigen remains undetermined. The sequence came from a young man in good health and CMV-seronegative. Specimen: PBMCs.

The CDR3 loop is CASSPSLGGFYGYTF. CDR3 nucleotide sequence: TGTGCCAGCAGTCCCTCTCTAGGGGGATTTTATGGCTACACCTTC. The chain couples TRBV28 to TRBJ1-2; tentatively, D is TRBD1 (6 bases). Germline-derived CDR1 and CDR2 are MDHEN and SYDVKM. V lost 5 bases and J 5 bases, leaving 18 bases between the germline ends. The CDR3 has 15 residues.